This T cell receptor beta chain was identified during a study of control samples from healthy donors and cancer patients. Measured with immunoSEQ multiplex PCR; TCRdb has only the in-frame clones, and not every one. The table lists about 170,000 clones, roughly 93% of them singletons. This receptor was obtained from an older woman in good health. The sample was blood.

The CDR3 loop reads CASSYSGRGGSGPQHF. The CDR3 bases are TGTGCCAGCAGTTACTCAGGACGGGGAGGGAGTGGGCCCCAGCATTTT. The chain is built from TRBV6-5 and TRBJ1-5; D is unresolved. CDR1 and CDR2 (germline): MNHEY, SVGAGI. Trimming removed 0 bases at V and 9 bases at J, with 18 bases between. This CDR3 has 16 amino acids.